This record covers a single T cell receptor beta chain. This record belongs to a study of T cell responses to AZD1222 COVID-19 vaccine. Clones were read by immunoSEQ multiplex PCR, and TCRdb kept only the in-frame ones, dropping some. This table holds 100,000 to 150,000 clones, 80% to 90% found once. Here the sequenced sample was peripheral blood, taken 28 days after the second AZD1222 dose. The origin of this receptor is an adult who received the AZD1222 COVID-19 vaccine.

The CDR3 DNA follows: TGTGCCAGCAAGGACAGGACGAACACTGAAGCTTTCTTT. This gives the protein CASKDRTNTEAFF. This chain joins TRBV2 and TRBJ1-1; TRBD1 aligns across 7 bases. Germline V gene data show CDR1 as SNHLY and CDR2 as FYNNEI. The CDR3 sequence is 13 residues long. V was pared by 7 bases and J by 1 base, with 3 bases of the junction left unmatched.